The 21 T cell receptor beta chains listed next were all sequenced from one sample in a study of blood T cell repertoires in COVID-19. Assay used: immunoSEQ multiplex PCR; TCRdb lists only in-frame clones, some missing. The data contain over 200,000 clones, about nine tenths of them singletons. Sequenced sample: peripheral blood. The receptor set was obtained from a woman aged 60-75 years with acute or convalescent COVID-19.

The V call is TRBV14, the J call TRBJ2-3, with D possibly TRBD2 on 6 matching bases. Germline CDR1 and CDR2: SGHDN and FVKESK. With 0 bases removed from V and 2 bases from J, the gap between germline ends came to 15 bases. The CDR3 contains 17 residues. CDR3 DNA: TGTGCCAGCAGCCAAGATTGGACTGGACTAAACACAGATACGCAGTATTTT. Its protein product is CASSQDWTGLNTDTQYF. The variable domain in full, completed from reference TRBV14 and TRBJ2-3, reads EAGVTQFPSHSVIEKGQTVTLRCDPISGHDNLYWYRRVMGKEIKFLLHFVKESKQDESGMPNNRFLAERTGGTYSTLKVQPAELEDSGVYFCASSQDWTGLNTDTQYFGPGTRLTVL.

V is TRBV11-2 and J is TRBJ1-3; D not resolved. V was cut by 1 base and J by 0 bases, with 7 bases left in between. Per the germline V gene, CDR1 is SGHAT and CDR2 is FQNNGV. The CDR3 extends over 15 amino acids. The DNA for the CDR3 is TGTGCCAGCAGCTTAGGTCCGAGCTCTGGAAACACCATATATTTT. It encodes CASSLGPSSGNTIYF.

This clone was counted between two and nine times. This chain connects TRBV7-3 to TRBJ1-1; maybe TRBD1 (5 bases). Germline-derived CDR1 and CDR2 are SGHTA and FQGTGA. The CDR3 covers 13 residues. The germline V and J ends were trimmed by 6 bases and 6 bases, with 14 bases remaining between them. This CDR3 reads CASRQRGEAEAFF. The CDR3 DNA reads TGTGCCAGCAGGCAGCGGGGGGAGGCTGAAGCTTTCTTT.

This sequence joins TRBV5-1 and TRBJ2-6; D remains ambiguous. This CDR3 is built from 16 residues. Germline CDR1 and CDR2: SGHRS and YFSETQ. Trimming cost V 0 bases and J 0 bases, with 7 bases left between them. CDR3 nucleotide sequence: TGCGCCAGCAGCTTGGATCGGAGCTCTGGGGCCAACGTCCTGACTTTC. This sequence encodes CASSLDRSSGANVLTF.

The chain combines TRBV9 with TRBJ2-5; the D gene is possibly TRBD2 (6 bases). This CDR3 has 16 residues. With 0 bases removed from V and 4 bases from J, the gap between germline ends came to 16 bases. The germline gives CDR1 SGDLS, CDR2 YYNGEE. CDR3: CASSVGGGVAGETQYF. The CDR3 coding sequence is TGTGCCAGCAGCGTAGGTGGCGGGGTTGCGGGAGAGACCCAGTACTTC.

CDR3 nucleotides: TGTGCCAGCAGCTCCAGGGTTGGGGTCCGTCCTAACTATGGCTACACCTTC. It translates to CASSSRVGVRPNYGYTF. J is TRBJ1-2 and V is TRBV5-6; weak D call: TRBD1 (5 bases). Deletions cut 3 bases from V and 0 bases from J, with 18 bases between. Germline V lookup: CDR1 SGHDT, CDR2 YYEEEE. This CDR3 has 17 residues.

This sequence joins TRBV6-1 and TRBJ1-2; TRBD1 might be the D (6 bases). Trimming pared 4 bases from V and 5 bases from J, leaving 20 bases between. From germline, CDR1 is MNHNS and CDR2 SASEGT. The CDR3 contains 16 residues. The CDR3 nucleotides read TGTGCCAGCAGTGCCCCCACCCGGGGGGCACAATATGGCTACACCTTC. Amino acid sequence: CASSAPTRGAQYGYTF.

About this clone: This CDR3 is also generated by other DNA sequences in the sample. The J gene is TRBJ1-2, the V gene TRBV5-1, with 11 bases that match TRBD1. CDR1 and CDR2 from the germline V gene are SGHRS and YFSETQ. The junction had 3 bases not matched to a gene; V was cut back by 4 bases and J by 4 bases. The CDR3 spans 14 residues. In DNA, the CDR3 is TGCGCCAGCAGCCCCGGGACAGGGGGCTATGGCTACACCTTC. It specifies CASSPGTGGYGYTF.

The chain carries TRBV12-2 and TRBJ2-3; the table calls TRBD1, which could not be checked here. TRBV12-2 is a recognized pseudogene. The CDR3 runs 17 residues. CDR3 region: CASRLEGQGARADTQYF. The CDR3, as DNA: TGTGCAAGTCGCTTAGAAGGGCAGGGGGCGCGGGCAGATACGCAGTATTTT.

The rearrangement joins TRBV7-2 to TRBJ1-2; a weak D match, TRBD1 (5 bases). In germline, CDR1 is SGHTA, CDR2 FQGNSA. Trimming cost V 2 bases and J 4 bases, with 8 bases left between them. This CDR3 region has 13 residues. DNA for the CDR3: TGTGCCAGCAGCTTAAGGGGACTCTATGGCTACACCTTC. It specifies CASSLRGLYGYTF.

This chain joins TRBV23-1 and TRBJ1-2, with 7 nucleotides matching TRBD1. TRBV23-1 is given ORF status, its function remaining uncertain. The CDR3 has 17 residues. V dropped 2 bases and J dropped 1; count of bases not matched to a gene: 10. CDR3 sequence: CASSQNLTGQSNYGYTF. In DNA, the CDR3 is TGCGCCAGCAGTCAAAATCTAACGGGACAGAGTAACTATGGCTACACCTTC.

This chain connects TRBV19 to TRBJ1-4, with 8 bases aligning to TRBD1. Trimming took 4 bases from V and 7 from J; bases not matched to a gene: 8. This CDR3 is 15 amino acids long. Germline lookup yields CDR1 LNHDA and CDR2 SQIVND (reference sequence). CDR3 sequence (DNA): TGTGCCAGTAGTACTCCCCGGGACAGGACTGAAAAACTGTTTTTT. Encoded protein: CASSTPRDRTEKLFF.

This chain joins TRBV11-2 and TRBJ1-3; D not certain. The germline V gene encodes CDR1 SGHAT and CDR2 FQNNGV. This CDR3 spans 15 amino acids. Trimming took off 5 bases at V and 0 bases at J, with 11 bases between the two ends. CDR3 DNA: TGTGCCAGCAGCCGAGACTGGAGCTCTGGAAACACCATATATTTT. Translated: CASSRDWSSGNTIYF.

The J gene is TRBJ1-1, the V gene TRBV6-6; no firm D call. V lost 6 bases and J lost 1, with 6 bases in between. The CDR3 sequence is 12 residues long. Germline loops: CDR1 MNHNY, CDR2 SVGAGI (reference sequence). CDR3 loop: CASSPWNTEAFF. In DNA form, the CDR3 reads TGTGCCAGCAGCCCCTGGAACACTGAAGCTTTCTTT.

V gene TRBV20-1 combines with J gene TRBJ1-2; 7 positions agree with TRBD1. Per germline, CDR1 DFQATT and CDR2 SNEGSKA (reference sequence). After removal of 4 bases from V and 5 bases from J, the junction contained 4 bases not matched to a gene. The length of the CDR3 is 12 residues. The CDR3 reads CSANEGAYGYTF. In nucleotides, the CDR3 is TGCAGTGCTAATGAGGGGGCTTATGGCTACACCTTC.

J is TRBJ1-6 and V is TRBV6-5; no reliable D call. Trimming pared 5 bases from V and 7 bases from J, leaving 12 bases between. CDR1 and CDR2 (germline): MNHEY, SVGAGI. The CDR3 has 14 residues. The DNA of the CDR3 is TGTGCCAGCAGTCCCGGAAGAGGAAATTCACCCCTCCACTTT. It encodes CASSPGRGNSPLHF.

The J gene is TRBJ1-1, the V gene TRBV3-1 (or the pseudogene TRBV3-2); D remains unclear. Germline values: CDR1 LGHDT, CDR2 YNNKEL (reference sequence). V lost 0 bases and J lost 1, with 15 bases in between. This CDR3 is built from 17 residues. The CDR3 region has the DNA TGTGCCAGCAGCCAAGATCCTCGGAGGGTCTGGAACACTGAAGCTTTCTTT. This sequence encodes CASSQDPRRVWNTEAFF.

V and J are TRBV19 and TRBJ2-5; D is uncertain. From germline, CDR1 is LNHDA and CDR2 SQIVND (reference sequence). The CDR3 extends over 16 amino acids. Deletions cut 3 bases from V and 5 bases from J, with 19 bases between. The CDR3 protein is CASSIRFLTSPETQYF. Here the CDR3 DNA reads TGTGCCAGTAGTATCCGGTTCTTGACAAGCCCGGAGACCCAGTACTTC. Using reference TRBV19 and TRBJ2-5 for the parts outside the CDR3, the full variable domain is DGGITQSPKYLFRKEGQNVTLSCEQNLNHDAMYWYRQDPGQGLRLIYYSQIVNDFQKGDIAEGYSVSREKKESFPLTVTSAQKNPTAFYLCASSIRFLTSPETQYFGPGTRLLVL.

The V and J genes are TRBV14 and TRBJ1-1; 9 bases line up with TRBD1. The germline V gene encodes CDR1 SGHDN and CDR2 FVKESK. This CDR3 has 15 amino acids. V lost 4 bases to trimming and J lost 5 bases; unmatched junction nucleotides: 8. The CDR3 spells CASSPRGTGSTEAFF. The CDR3 nucleotides are TGTGCCAGCAGCCCCCGAGGGACAGGGAGTACTGAAGCTTTCTTT.

The rearrangement joins TRBV21-1 to TRBJ2-7; TRBD2 reflects the table's D call only, with no check against the DNA. TRBV21-1 is a pseudogene segment. This CDR3 contains 14 residues. The CDR3 DNA sequence: TGTGCCAGCAGCCTCCAACTAGCGGTATACGAGCAGTACTTC. This gives the protein CASSLQLAVYEQYF.

V and J are TRBV14 and TRBJ1-2; D remains ambiguous. Germline assignment: CDR1 SGHDN and CDR2 FVKESK. The V gene lost 9 bases and the J gene lost 2 bases, with 19 bases spanning the gap. The CDR3 totals 15 residues. CDR3 sequence reads: CARASSRGFNYGYTF. CDR3 DNA sequence: TGTGCCAGAGCGTCCTCCCGGGGATTCAACTATGGCTACACCTTC.